These 21 T cell receptor beta chains were sequenced from one sample in a study of blood T cells in healthy people across ages. Primers used in a second PCR of about 7 to 12 cycles were a sample-barcoded 5' primer and a J-beta primer mix. TCRdb used MiXCR to reprocess the 5' RACE reads, holding one entry per CDR3 protein. The sample yields 1.5 million to 2 million distinct CDR3 sequences, about 28% seen once. Material: blood. Every receptor here comes from a woman under 40 in good health.

The J gene is TRBJ2-3, the V gene TRBV30; D gene unclear. V was trimmed by 2 bases and J by 6 bases, leaving 12 bases between them. CDR3 length equals 13 residues. Germline CDR1 GTSNPN, CDR2 SVGIG (reference sequence). The CDR3 DNA reads TGTGCCTGGAGTTCCCCAACCGTGGATACGCAGTATTTT. Residues: CAWSSPTVDTQYF. The full variable domain, rest sourced from reference TRBV30 and TRBJ2-3, is SQTIHQWPATLVQPVGSPLSLECTVEGTSNPNLYWYRQAAGRGLQLLFYSVGIGQISSEVPQNLSASRPQDRQFILSSKKLLLSDSGFYLCAWSSPTVDTQYFGPGTRLTVL.

The V and J genes are TRBV6-2 or TRBV6-3 and TRBJ2-4, with D possibly TRBD2 on 5 matching bases. Gene TRBJ2-7 matches the end of the DNA better, so the J call may be wrong. The CDR3 is made up of 14 amino acids. Germline CDR1 is MNHEY and CDR2 is SVGEGT. In DNA, the CDR3 is TGTGCCAGCAGTTACGGCACAGCGGTTGACGAGCAGTACTTC. Encoded protein: CASSYGTAVDEQYF.

There are a few counts of this clonotype. J is TRBJ1-1 and V is TRBV2; no firm D call. The germline V and J ends were trimmed by 5 bases and 6 bases, with 13 bases remaining between them. CDR1 and CDR2 (germline): SNHLY, FYNNEI. CDR3 length: 13 residues. The CDR3 spells CASSLEFKAEAFF. The CDR3 nucleotides are TGTGCCAGCAGTCTGGAATTCAAAGCTGAAGCTTTCTTT.

The rearrangement joins TRBV3-1 to TRBJ2-2; no clear D. Germline V gene sequence: CDR1 LGHDT, CDR2 YNNKEL (reference sequence). There are 11 residues in the CDR3. Trimming left V 10 bases short and J 6 bases short, with 9 bases between. CDR3 region: CATRGAGELFF. The CDR3 region has the DNA TGTGCCACCCGTGGGGCCGGGGAGCTGTTTTTT. Full variable domain (outside the CDR3, taken from reference TRBV3-1 and TRBJ2-2): DTAVSQTPKYLVTQMGNDKSIKCEQNLGHDTMYWYKQDSKKFLKIMFSYNNKELIINETVPNRFSPKSPDKAHLNLHINSLELGDSAVYFCATRGAGELFFGEGSRLTVL.

A remark on this clonotype: The junction and the germline gene differ at one end; a read error may be behind it. The rearrangement joins TRBV24-1 to TRBJ2-1, with D tentatively TRBD2 (5 bases). The CDR3 contains 12 residues. From germline, CDR1 is KGHDR and CDR2 SFDVKD. DNA for the CDR3: TGTGCCACGGCCGGGGATCCCAATGACCAGTTCTTC. Translation: CATAGDPNDQFF.

This clonotype was seen at least ten times. The chain has TRBV28 and TRBJ1-2; 7 positions agree with TRBD1. With 2 bases clipped from V and 6 bases from J, the junction kept 6 bases outside the gene matches. CDR1 is MDHEN, CDR2 SYDVKM, per germline. This CDR3 is 14 amino acids long. The CDR3 nucleotides read TGTGCCAGCAGTTTAATCGACAGGGTAGATGGCTACACCTTC. Encoded protein: CASSLIDRVDGYTF.

V gene TRBV12-3 or TRBV12-4 combines with J gene TRBJ2-7; 8 nucleotides agree with TRBD2. CDR3 size: 12 residues. V shed 9 bases, J shed 5 bases, and the junction held 6 bases outside the gene matches. The CDR3 loop is CASRPAGDEQYF. CDR3 DNA sequence: TGTGCCAGTCGGCCAGCGGGAGACGAGCAGTACTTC.

This clonotype has at least ten counts. This chain uses TRBV5-1 with TRBJ2-7; D is possibly TRBD2 (6 bases). Germline V gives CDR1 SGHRS, CDR2 YFSETQ. V shed 3 bases and J shed 0 bases, with 13 bases lying between them. This CDR3 has 15 amino acids. The CDR3 sequence: CASSSHGDFSYEQYF. In nucleotides, the CDR3 is TGCGCCAGCAGCTCGCACGGGGACTTCTCCTACGAGCAGTACTTC.

This clonotype has more than one count but fewer than ten. This chain uses TRBV10-3 with TRBJ2-7, with TRBD1 matching 9 bases. V lost 5 bases, J lost 7 bases, and 9 bases stayed unmatched. The CDR3 totals 14 residues. CDR1 and CDR2 from the germline V gene are ENHRY and SYGVKD. CDR3 residues: CAISTGTGKGEQYF. In DNA, the CDR3 is TGTGCCATCAGTACCGGGACAGGGAAAGGTGAGCAGTACTTC.

This clonotype has a handful of counts. Here the CDR3 reads CASSLMRASEQYF. The CDR3 DNA reads TGTGCCAGCAGTTTAATGAGGGCCTCGGAGCAGTACTTC. This chain links TRBV27 with TRBJ2-5, with TRBD2 as a possible D gene (5 bases). The CDR3 consists of 13 residues. With 2 bases removed from V and 11 bases from J, the gap between germline ends came to 15 bases. CDR1 is MNHEY and CDR2 is SMNVEV in the germline V gene (reference sequence).

A few counts support this clonotype. The J gene is TRBJ2-1, the V gene TRBV9, with 13 nucleotides matching TRBD2. The CDR3 is made up of 16 amino acids. V lost 4 bases to trimming and J lost 7 bases; unmatched junction nucleotides: 8. Germline V gene sequence: CDR1 SGDLS, CDR2 YYNGEE. CDR3 sequence reads: CASSSRLAGGWNEQFF. The CDR3 DNA follows: TGTGCCAGCAGCTCCCGACTAGCGGGGGGTTGGAATGAGCAGTTCTTC.

This clonotype was picked up a small number of times. The chain couples TRBV20-1 to TRBJ2-3, with TRBD2 matching over 8 bases. The CDR3 is 15 amino acids. From germline, CDR1 is DFQATT and CDR2 SNEGSKA (reference sequence). J was trimmed by 6 bases and V by 5 bases; bases with no gene match: 13. CDR3 in amino acids: CSAGPPGGVWDTQYF. For the CDR3, the DNA is TGCAGTGCTGGCCCCCCCGGGGGGGTGTGGGATACGCAGTATTTT.

This clonotype was counted a few times. This sequence joins TRBV29-1 and TRBJ2-7, with D perhaps assigned TRBD1 or TRBD2 (5 bases each). The DNA end lines up better with TRBJ2-5; the J call may be wrong. CDR1 is SQVTM and CDR2 is ANQGSEA in the germline V gene. There are 12 residues in the CDR3. In DNA, the CDR3 is TGCAGCGCGGACGGGACGACCGGGACCCAGTACTTC. Translated, it gives CSADGTTGTQYF.

V and J are TRBV28 and TRBJ1-2; D not certain. This CDR3 comprises 13 residues. Between the trimmed V and J ends, which lost 3 bases and 3 bases, there was a span of 8 bases. Germline V gene sequence: CDR1 MDHEN, CDR2 SYDVKM. The CDR3 sequence is CASSFRAYYGYTF. The DNA for the CDR3 is TGTGCCAGCAGTTTTCGGGCCTACTATGGCTACACCTTC.

V and J are TRBV6-2 or TRBV6-3 and TRBJ2-5; 11 nucleotides agree with TRBD2. Per the germline V gene, CDR1 is MNHEY and CDR2 is SVGEGT. The CDR3 has 14 residues. V was pared by 5 bases and J by 4 bases, with 3 bases of the junction left unmatched. CDR3 loop: CASSRLAGTETQYF. The DNA of the CDR3 is TGTGCCAGCAGTCGACTAGCGGGGACAGAGACCCAGTACTTC.

This clonotype was detected only a few times. CDR3 sequence: CASSQRVGTDNEQFF. The CDR3 nucleotides read TGTGCCAGCAGCCAACGTGTAGGGACGGACAATGAGCAGTTCTTC. The chain couples TRBV14 to TRBJ2-1; D possibly uses TRBD1 or TRBD2 (5 bases each). V was clipped by 2 bases and J by 5 bases, with 13 bases between them. Germline CDR1 reads SGHDN; CDR2 reads FVKESK. This CDR3 contains 15 residues. The full variable domain, in which reference TRBV14 and TRBJ2-1 provide the parts outside the CDR3, is EAGVTQFPSHSVIEKGQTVTLRCDPISGHDNLYWYRRVMGKEIKFLLHFVKESKQDESGMPNNRFLAERTGGTYSTLKVQPAELEDSGVYFCASSQRVGTDNEQFFGPGTRLTVL.

Remarks on this clonotype: A much larger clone is a single base away; this may be a read error. This chain uses TRBV6-4 with TRBJ1-2, with D maybe TRBD1 (5 bases). The CDR3 runs to 14 residues. Germline CDR1 MRHNA, CDR2 SNTAGT. The CDR3 here is CANSDSWGNYGYTF. The CDR3 region has the DNA TGTGCCAACAGTGACTCGTGGGGCAACTATGGCTACACCTTC.

This clonotype was counted ten times or more. The chain uses TRBV6-4 and TRBJ2-3, with TRBD1 as a possible D gene (6 bases). Per germline, CDR1 MRHNA and CDR2 SNTAGT. The CDR3 runs to 15 residues. V lost 0 bases and J 2 bases, leaving 9 bases between the germline ends. The CDR3 sequence is CASSDSWGPTDTQYF. The CDR3 region has the DNA TGTGCCAGCAGTGACTCTTGGGGGCCCACAGATACGCAGTATTTT.

Remarks on this clonotype: A much more abundant neighbour one base away suggests this may be a read error. V is TRBV5-5 and J is TRBJ2-5; 9 nucleotides line up with TRBD1. The tail of the sequence fits TRBJ2-7 better, so the J call may be wrong. The CDR3 contains 14 residues. The germline V gene has CDR1 SGHKS and CDR2 YYEKEE (reference sequence). The CDR3 here is CPSSAGTGSDEQYF. The CDR3 region has the DNA TGTCCCAGCAGCGCCGGGACAGGGTCGGACGAGCAGTACTTC.

This clonotype was detected a few times. V and J are TRBV9 and TRBJ1-5; D possibly corresponds to TRBD1 (5 bases). CDR1 is SGDLS, CDR2 YYNGEE, per germline. This CDR3 contains 15 residues. V lost 3 bases and J lost 4, with 14 bases in between. The CDR3 here is CASSAVGTQNQPQHF. CDR3 nucleotide sequence: TGTGCCAGCAGCGCCGTCGGGACCCAAAATCAGCCCCAGCATTTT.

As to this clonotype: A read error may account for a junction end that differs from germline. The V and J genes are TRBV6-2 or TRBV6-3 and TRBJ2-3; 11 bases align to TRBD2. The length of the CDR3 is 17 residues. Germline loops: CDR1 MNHEY, CDR2 SVGEGT. CDR3 coding DNA: TGTGCCAGCAGTTACACCGCACTAGCGGGAGTGATAGATACGCGGTATTTT. It specifies CASSYTALAGVIDTRYF.